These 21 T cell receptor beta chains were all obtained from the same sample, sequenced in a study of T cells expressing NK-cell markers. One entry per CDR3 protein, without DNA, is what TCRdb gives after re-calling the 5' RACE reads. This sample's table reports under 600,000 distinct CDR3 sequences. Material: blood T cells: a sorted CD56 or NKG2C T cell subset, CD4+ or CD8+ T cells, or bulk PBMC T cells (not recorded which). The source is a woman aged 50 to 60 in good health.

The CDR3: CASSTTSGRASDKNIQYF. The V call is TRBV5-1, the J call TRBJ2-4; TCRdb designates TRBD2, a call that cannot be tested without DNA. Germline V lookup: CDR1 SGHRS, CDR2 YFSETQ. This CDR3 has 18 amino acids.

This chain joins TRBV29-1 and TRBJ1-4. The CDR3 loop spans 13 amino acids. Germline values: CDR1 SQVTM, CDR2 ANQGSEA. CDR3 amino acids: CSGYSATNEKLFF.

The CDR3 loop reads CASSLDQDRAYNEQFF. V is TRBV11-2 and J is TRBJ2-1; absent DNA, TCRdb's TRBD1 call cannot be checked. CDR3 length equals 16 residues. Germline V lookup: CDR1 SGHAT, CDR2 FQNNGV.

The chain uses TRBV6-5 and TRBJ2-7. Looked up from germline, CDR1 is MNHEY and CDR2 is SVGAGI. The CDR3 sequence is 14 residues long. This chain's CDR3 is CASSAARSSYEQYF.

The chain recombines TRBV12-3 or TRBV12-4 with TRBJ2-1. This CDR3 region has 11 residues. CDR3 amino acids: CASSFLNEQFF.

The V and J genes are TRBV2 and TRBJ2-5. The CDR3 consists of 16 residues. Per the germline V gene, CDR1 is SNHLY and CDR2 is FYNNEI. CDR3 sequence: CASSELGWSFQETQYF.

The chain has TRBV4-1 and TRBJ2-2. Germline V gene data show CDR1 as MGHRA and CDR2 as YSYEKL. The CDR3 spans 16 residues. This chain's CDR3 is CASSQEVVVGIGELFF.

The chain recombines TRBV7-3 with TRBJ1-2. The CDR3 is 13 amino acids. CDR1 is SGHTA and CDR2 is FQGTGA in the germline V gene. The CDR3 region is CASSQDPRHGYTF.

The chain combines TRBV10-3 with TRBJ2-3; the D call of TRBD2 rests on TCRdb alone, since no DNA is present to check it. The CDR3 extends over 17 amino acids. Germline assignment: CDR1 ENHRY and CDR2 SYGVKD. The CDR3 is CAISERTSGGNGDTQYF.

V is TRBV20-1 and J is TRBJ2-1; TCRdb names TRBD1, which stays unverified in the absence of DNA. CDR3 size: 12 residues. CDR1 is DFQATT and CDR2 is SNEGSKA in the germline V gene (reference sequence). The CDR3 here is CSGGQGHNEQFF.

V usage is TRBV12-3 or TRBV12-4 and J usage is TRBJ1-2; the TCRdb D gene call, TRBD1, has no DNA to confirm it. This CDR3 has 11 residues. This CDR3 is CASSGPGGYTF.

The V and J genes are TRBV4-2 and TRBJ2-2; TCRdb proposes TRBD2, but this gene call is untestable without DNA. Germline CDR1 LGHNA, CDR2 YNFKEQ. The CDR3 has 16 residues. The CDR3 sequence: CASSQTSGSRTGELFF.

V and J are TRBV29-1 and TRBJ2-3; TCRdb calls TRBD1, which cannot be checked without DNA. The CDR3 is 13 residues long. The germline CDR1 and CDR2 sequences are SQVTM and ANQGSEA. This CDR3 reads CSVVRVLADTQYF.

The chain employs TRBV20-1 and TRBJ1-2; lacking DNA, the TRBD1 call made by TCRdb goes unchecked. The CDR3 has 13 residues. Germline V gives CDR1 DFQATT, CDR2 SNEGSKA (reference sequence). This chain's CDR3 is CSARQGTSLGYTF.

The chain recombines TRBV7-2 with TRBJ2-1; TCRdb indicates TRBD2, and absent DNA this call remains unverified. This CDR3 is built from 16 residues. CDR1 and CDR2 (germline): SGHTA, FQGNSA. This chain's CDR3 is CASSKISWAGGGEQFF.

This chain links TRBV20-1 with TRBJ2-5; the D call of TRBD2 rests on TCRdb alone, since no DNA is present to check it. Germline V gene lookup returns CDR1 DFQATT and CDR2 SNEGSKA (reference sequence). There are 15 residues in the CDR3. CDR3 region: CSARGLAGAGETQYF.

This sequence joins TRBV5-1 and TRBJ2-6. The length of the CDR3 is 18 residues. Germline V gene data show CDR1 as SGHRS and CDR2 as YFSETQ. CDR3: CASSLRPGHVSGANVLTF.

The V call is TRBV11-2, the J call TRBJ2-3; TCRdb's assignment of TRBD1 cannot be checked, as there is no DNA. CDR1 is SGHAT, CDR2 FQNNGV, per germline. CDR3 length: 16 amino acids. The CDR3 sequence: CASSLEPGLASDTQYF.

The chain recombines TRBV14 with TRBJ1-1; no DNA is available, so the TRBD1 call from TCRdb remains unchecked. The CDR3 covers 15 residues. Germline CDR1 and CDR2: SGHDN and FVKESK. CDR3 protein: CASSQSQALNTEAFF.

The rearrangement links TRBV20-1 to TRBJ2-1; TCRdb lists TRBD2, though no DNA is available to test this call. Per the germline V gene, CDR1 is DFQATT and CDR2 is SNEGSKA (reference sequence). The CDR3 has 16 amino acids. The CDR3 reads CSASGLAVHSYNEQFF.

CDR3 in amino acids: CAISESRVAGRYEQYF. This chain uses TRBV10-3 with TRBJ2-7; with no DNA, the TCRdb D assignment of TRBD2 cannot be verified. This CDR3 region has 16 residues. Germline V lookup: CDR1 ENHRY, CDR2 SYGVKD.